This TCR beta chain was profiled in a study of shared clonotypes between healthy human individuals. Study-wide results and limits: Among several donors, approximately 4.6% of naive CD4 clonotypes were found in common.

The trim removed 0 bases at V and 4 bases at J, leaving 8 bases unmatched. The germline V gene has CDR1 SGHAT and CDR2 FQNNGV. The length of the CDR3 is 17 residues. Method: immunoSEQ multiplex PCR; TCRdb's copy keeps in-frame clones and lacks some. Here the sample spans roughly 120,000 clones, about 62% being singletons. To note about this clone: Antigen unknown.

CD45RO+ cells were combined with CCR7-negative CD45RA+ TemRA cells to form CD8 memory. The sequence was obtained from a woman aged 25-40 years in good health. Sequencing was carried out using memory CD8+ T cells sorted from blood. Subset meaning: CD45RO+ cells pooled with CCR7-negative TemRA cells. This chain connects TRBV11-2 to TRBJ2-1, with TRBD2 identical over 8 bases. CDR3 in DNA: TGTGCCAGCAGCTTAGAGGCCCTAGCGGGCGATTACAATGAGCAGTTCTTC. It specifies CASSLEALAGDYNEQFF.